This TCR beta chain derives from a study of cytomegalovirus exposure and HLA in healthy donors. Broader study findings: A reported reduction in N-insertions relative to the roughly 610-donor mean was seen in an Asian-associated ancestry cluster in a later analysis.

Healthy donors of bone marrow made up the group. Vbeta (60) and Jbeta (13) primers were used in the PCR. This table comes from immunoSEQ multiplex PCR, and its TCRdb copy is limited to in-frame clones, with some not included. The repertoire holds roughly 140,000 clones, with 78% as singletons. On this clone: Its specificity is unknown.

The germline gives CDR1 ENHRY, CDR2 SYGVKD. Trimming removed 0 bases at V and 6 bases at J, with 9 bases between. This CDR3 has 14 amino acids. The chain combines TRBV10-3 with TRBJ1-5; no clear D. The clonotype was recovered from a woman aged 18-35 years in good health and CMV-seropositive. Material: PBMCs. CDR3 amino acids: CAISESKRTQPQHF. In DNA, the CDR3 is TGTGCCATCAGTGAGTCGAAGAGAACTCAGCCCCAGCATTTT.